This passage covers 28 T cell receptor beta chains from one sample sequenced in a study of Graves' ophthalmopathy and Graves' hyperthyroidism. From RNA, the CDR3 regions of TCR beta chains were amplified and sequenced. The workflow started with a first-round RT-PCR run with HTBI primers and then moved on to a second-round multiplex PCR. A single record per CDR3 protein comes from TCRdb applying MiXCR to the multiplex PCR reads. In the table there are under 400,000 distinct CDR3 sequences, about a sixth of which are singletons. The sample consisted of peripheral blood. Source of these receptors: an adult man with Graves' ophthalmopathy.

There are many counts of this clonotype. The CDR3 loop is CASSYIRQSSYEQYF. CDR3 sequence (DNA): TGTGCCAGCAGTTATATTCGGCAAAGCTCCTACGAGCAGTACTTC. The J gene is TRBJ2-7, the V gene TRBV6-5, with unresolved D. Germline V gene sequence: CDR1 MNHEY, CDR2 SVGAGI. With 3 bases removed from V and 0 bases from J, the gap between germline ends came to 12 bases. This CDR3 region has 15 residues.

At least ten counts were recorded for this clonotype. The chain uses TRBV14 and TRBJ2-2; D gene uncertain. Germline V CDR1 and CDR2: SGHDN, FVKESK. The CDR3 contains 12 residues. The germline V and J ends were trimmed by 4 bases and 7 bases, with 7 bases remaining between them. As DNA, the CDR3 is TGTGCCAGCAGCCGACATATCGGGGAGCTGTTTTTT. The encoded protein is CASSRHIGELFF.

On this clonotype: Since a much larger clone is just one base distant, this may be a read error. V and J are TRBV5-1 and TRBJ2-5; unclear D gene. The CDR3 is 15 residues long. Germline CDR1 and CDR2: SGHRS and YFSETQ. With 0 bases removed from V and 2 bases from J, the gap between germline ends came to 11 bases. CDR3 residues: CASSLDCMAQETQYF. In DNA, the CDR3 is TGCGCCAGCAGCTTGGACTGCATGGCGCAAGAGACCCAGTACTTC.

This clonotype occurred many times. The chain carries TRBV27 and TRBJ2-7; 13 bases agree with TRBD2. Germline CDR1 and CDR2: MNHEY and SMNVEV (reference sequence). V was pared by 4 bases and J by 6 bases, with 6 bases of the junction left unmatched. The CDR3 extends over 15 amino acids. In nucleotides, the CDR3 is TGTGCCAGCAGTTCCAGGACTAGCGGGAGTACCGAGCAGTACTTC. Translating gives CASSSRTSGSTEQYF.

This chain joins TRBV6-5 and TRBJ1-2; D is perhaps TRBD1 (6 bases). Per the germline V gene, CDR1 is MNHEY and CDR2 is SVGAGI. Deletions cut 2 bases from V and 8 bases from J, with 12 bases between. The CDR3 extends over 13 amino acids. CDR3 sequence: CASSYRGRGGYTF. The CDR3 coding sequence is TGTGCCAGCAGTTACCGGGGAAGGGGGGGCTACACCTTC.

This clonotype was picked up many times. The V gene is TRBV6-1, the J gene TRBJ2-7; 7 bases agree with TRBD1. The germline V gene encodes CDR1 MNHNS and CDR2 SASEGT. The CDR3 covers 13 residues. V dropped 5 bases and J dropped 2; count of bases not matched to a gene: 3. The CDR3 spells CASSRDSPYEQYF. Written as DNA, the CDR3 is TGTGCCAGCAGTCGGGACAGCCCCTACGAGCAGTACTTC.

In its sample, this clonotype was seen many times. The V gene is TRBV6-1, the J gene TRBJ1-2; tentative D call: TRBD1 (5 bases). The V end was cut by 2 bases, the J end by 1 base, with 14 bases between. From germline, CDR1 is MNHNS and CDR2 SASEGT. CDR3 length: 16 amino acids. The CDR3 nucleotides are TGTGCCAGCAGTGAACGAAAGGGGTGGGGTAACTATGGCTACACCTTC. Translation gives CASSERKGWGNYGYTF.

This clonotype has at least ten counts. This chain connects TRBV12-3 or TRBV12-4 to TRBJ2-5, with 14 nucleotides matching TRBD2. Trimming took 0 bases from V and 6 from J; bases not matched to a gene: 9. The length of the CDR3 is 18 residues. The CDR3 protein is CASSLARTSGGRGKTQYF. In nucleotides, the CDR3 is TGTGCCAGCAGTTTAGCCCGGACTAGCGGGGGGCGTGGGAAGACCCAGTACTTC.

This chain joins TRBV6-1 and TRBJ2-5, with D perhaps TRBD1 (6 bases). V was clipped by 8 bases and J by 2 bases, with 15 bases between them. CDR3 length: 14 residues. Germline lookup yields CDR1 MNHNS and CDR2 SASEGT. The CDR3 sequence is CASLPGHLQETQYF. CDR3 DNA sequence: TGTGCCAGCTTACCGGGACACCTTCAAGAGACCCAGTACTTC.

This clonotype was picked up many times. The chain has TRBV5-5 and TRBJ1-2; no firm D call. V was clipped by 2 bases and J by 1 base, with 6 bases between them. The CDR3 sequence is 13 residues long. CDR1 is SGHKS and CDR2 is YYEKEE in the germline V gene (reference sequence). CDR3 protein: CASSFGLNYGYTF. Here the CDR3 DNA reads TGTGCCAGCAGCTTTGGCCTTAACTATGGCTACACCTTC.

CDR3 protein: CASSFISGGYEQYF. CDR3 nucleotides: TGTGCCAGCAGTTTTATTAGCGGAGGCTACGAGCAGTACTTC. V usage is TRBV28 and J usage is TRBJ2-7; tentative D call: TRBD2 (6 bases). V gave up 3 bases and J gave up 3 bases, with 12 bases separating them. The CDR3 runs to 14 residues. Looked up from germline, CDR1 is MDHEN and CDR2 is SYDVKM.

This clonotype came up a few times. The rearrangement links TRBV30 to TRBJ2-2; maybe TRBD2 (6 bases). This CDR3 has 16 amino acids. Trimming cost V 1 base and J 0 bases, with 12 bases left between them. Germline V gene lookup returns CDR1 GTSNPN and CDR2 SVGIG (reference sequence). The CDR3 reads CAWSGFRGTNTGELFF. CDR3 in DNA: TGTGCCTGGAGTGGATTCCGCGGGACGAACACCGGGGAGCTGTTTTTT.

This clonotype was detected many times. The chain is built from TRBV18 and TRBJ1-5; 7 bases fit TRBD1. Germline V gene lookup returns CDR1 KGHSH and CDR2 LQKENI. V lost 2 bases to trimming and J lost 0 bases; unmatched junction nucleotides: 1. This CDR3 is 15 amino acids long. The CDR3: CASSPGTDSNQPQHF. The CDR3 DNA follows: TGTGCCAGCTCACCAGGGACAGATAGCAATCAGCCCCAGCATTTT.

This clonotype was counted only a few times. The chain has TRBV5-1 and TRBJ2-7, with 9 bases lining up with TRBD1. Germline trimming cut 7 bases from V and 3 bases from J; bases unmatched to any gene: 8. The CDR3 is 14 amino acids. The germline gives CDR1 SGHRS, CDR2 YFSETQ. The CDR3 bases are TGCGCCAGCGGCCGGGACAGGGTAGGCTACGAGCAGTACTTC. Residues: CASGRDRVGYEQYF. The variable domain in full, completed from reference TRBV5-1 and TRBJ2-7, reads KAGVTQTPRYLIKTRGQQVTLSCSPISGHRSVSWYQQTPGQGLQFLFEYFSETQRNKGNFPGRFSGRQFSNSRSEMNVSTLELGDSALYLCASGRDRVGYEQYFGPGTRLTVT.

This clonotype was recorded at least ten times. This chain uses TRBV11-3 with TRBJ2-5; D possibly corresponds to TRBD2 (5 bases). V dropped 5 bases and J dropped 3 bases, with 13 bases sitting between them. The CDR3 contains 14 residues. CDR1 and CDR2 from the germline V gene are SGHNT and YENEEA. The chain's CDR3 is CASSGRDGEETQYF. CDR3 in DNA: TGTGCCAGCAGCGGAAGAGACGGGGAAGAGACCCAGTACTTC.

The chain carries TRBV12-3 or TRBV12-4 and TRBJ1-1; 7 nucleotides line up with TRBD1. The CDR3 loop spans 13 amino acids. V lost 6 bases to trimming and J lost 9 bases; unmatched junction nucleotides: 10. In nucleotides, the CDR3 is TGTGCCAGCAGGGCCCGACAGGGACCAAAAGCTTTCTTT. Translating it yields CASRARQGPKAFF.

This rearrangement joins TRBV20-1 to TRBJ2-3; no clear D. The V gene's germline CDR1 is DFQATT and CDR2 SNEGSKA (reference sequence). The CDR3 contains 13 residues. The V end was cut by 3 bases, the J end by 6 bases, with 13 bases between. The CDR3 sequence is CSARVSKLDTQYF. CDR3 in DNA: TGCAGTGCTAGGGTCAGCAAGTTGGATACGCAGTATTTT.

This clonotype was observed many times. V usage is TRBV29-1 and J usage is TRBJ1-1; the D gene is possibly TRBD1 (6 bases). Trimming removed 6 bases from V and 4 bases from J, with 18 bases in between. The CDR3 contains 14 residues. The germline V gene has CDR1 SQVTM and CDR2 ANQGSEA. As DNA, the CDR3 is TGCAGCGTGAGGGGGGAAGGGGAGCGCACTGAAGCTTTCTTT. Protein sequence: CSVRGEGERTEAFF.

This clonotype was counted many times. This chain connects TRBV29-1 to TRBJ2-5; D not certain. The V gene's germline CDR1 is SQVTM and CDR2 ANQGSEA. The CDR3 consists of 15 residues. V lost 5 bases, J lost 0 bases, and 16 bases lay in between. CDR3 residues: CSVFRLGWNQETQYF. The CDR3 DNA follows: TGCAGCGTTTTCAGGTTGGGGTGGAACCAAGAGACCCAGTACTTC.

This clonotype was seen at least ten times. J is TRBJ2-5 and V is TRBV30; D unresolved. This CDR3 comprises 14 residues. Germline CDR1 reads GTSNPN; CDR2 reads SVGIG (reference sequence). V lost 0 bases to trimming and J lost 5 bases, with 13 bases between them. Written as DNA, the CDR3 is TGTGCCTGGAGTGTACAATACAGCCAGGAGACCCAGTACTTC. Its translation: CAWSVQYSQETQYF.

The table lists this clonotype with a count of one. J is TRBJ2-7 and V is TRBV6-2 or TRBV6-3, with 7 nucleotides matching TRBD2. After removal of 7 bases from V and 6 bases from J, the junction contained 18 bases not matched to a gene. CDR1 is MNHEY, CDR2 SVGEGT, per germline. This CDR3 is built from 16 residues. The CDR3 protein is CASTPPGRGSLGEQYF. The CDR3 DNA reads TGTGCCAGCACCCCTCCCGGGCGCGGGAGCCTCGGCGAGCAGTACTTC.

This clonotype has ten or more counts. The chain carries TRBV6-1 and TRBJ1-5, with TRBD1 matching over 7 bases. The CDR3 runs to 14 residues. V lost 4 bases and J lost 5; bases outside the gene matches: 5. Germline V gene lookup returns CDR1 MNHNS and CDR2 SASEGT. As DNA, the CDR3 is TGTGCCAGCAGTGCCCAGGGGGGAGATCAGCCCCAGCATTTT. Amino acids: CASSAQGGDQPQHF.

Many counts were recorded for this clonotype. V and J are TRBV11-2 and TRBJ1-1; TRBD1 might be the D (5 bases). The CDR3 extends over 16 amino acids. Trimming took 5 bases from V and 0 from J, leaving 16 bases between them. Germline V gene sequence: CDR1 SGHAT, CDR2 FQNNGV. CDR3 region: CASSPQMTVMNTEAFF. In nucleotides, the CDR3 is TGTGCCAGCAGCCCCCAAATGACAGTTATGAACACTGAAGCTTTCTTT.

This clonotype has a count of ten or more. V usage is TRBV29-1 and J usage is TRBJ2-7; 8 bases line up with TRBD2. Germline V gives CDR1 SQVTM, CDR2 ANQGSEA. The CDR3 runs 15 residues. The V gene end was trimmed by 4 bases and the J gene end by 0 bases; junction bases not matched to a gene: 8. CDR3 residues: CSVARAGAPSYEQYF. The CDR3 bases are TGCAGCGTTGCAAGAGCGGGGGCCCCCTCCTACGAGCAGTACTTC.

Many counts were recorded for this clonotype. The V gene is TRBV20-1, the J gene TRBJ1-6; D gene uncertain. Germline V lookup: CDR1 DFQATT, CDR2 SNEGSKA (reference sequence). The CDR3 covers 15 residues. V lost 1 base to trimming and J lost 8 bases, with 15 bases between them. Written as DNA, the CDR3 is TGCAGTGCTAGAGTCGATGCCCGGTTGGATTCACCCCTCCACTTT. Translated: CSARVDARLDSPLHF.

This clonotype was seen many times. The chain links TRBV5-1 to TRBJ1-5, with D possibly TRBD1 on 6 matching bases. V was pared by 0 bases and J by 4 bases, with 8 bases between. Germline CDR1 is SGHRS and CDR2 is YFSETQ. The CDR3 contains 14 residues. CDR3 in amino acids: CASSLDQGNQPQHF. The CDR3 region has the DNA TGCGCCAGCAGCTTGGACCAGGGGAATCAGCCCCAGCATTTT.

This clonotype was observed many times. The gene calls are TRBV20-1 and TRBJ2-5; TRBD2 agrees at 15 bases. Looked up from germline, CDR1 is DFQATT and CDR2 is SNEGSKA (reference sequence). V shed 5 bases, J shed 5 bases, and the junction held 9 bases outside the gene matches. The CDR3 has 16 residues. The CDR3 region has the DNA TGCAGTGCTCCGTCCCACGGGACTAGCGGGAGGGAGACCCAGTACTTC. Translated, it gives CSAPSHGTSGRETQYF.

This clonotype showed up many times. This chain links TRBV4-2 with TRBJ1-3; unclear D gene. The V and J ends lost 0 bases and 0 bases respectively, with 12 bases between them. The germline CDR1 and CDR2 sequences are LGHNA and YNFKEQ. The CDR3 runs to 17 residues. CDR3 residues: CASSQEGGSYSGNTIYF. The CDR3 nucleotides are TGTGCCAGCAGCCAAGAAGGAGGGTCTTACTCTGGAAACACCATATATTTT.